This paragraph reports one TCR beta chain. Its cognate antigen has yet to be identified. It has no much larger one-base neighbor in the sample; base qualities were not kept. Per the germline V gene, SQVTM is the CDR1 and ANQGSEA is the CDR2. For this chain, trimming is 7 bases at the V end and 0 bases at the J end, and the number of junction bases without a gene match is 7. Inclusive of the bounding cysteine and phenylalanine, the CDR3 is 14 residues long. Only the CDR3 portion is preserved as DNA: 42 bases, with reading frame beginning at the first base. Libraries came from the immunoSEQ multiplex PCR assay. The multiplex PCR relied on a mix of 60 forward primers for TCR Vbeta segments and 13 reverse primers for TCR Jbeta segments. A multiplex PCR assay on genomic DNA amplified the CDR3 region of rearranged TCR beta genes. The amplified TCR beta libraries were sequenced on the Illumina HiSeq System as 87-base-pair reads. The paper's data handling went like this. A later analysis tallied 75 million to 95 million unique TCR beta chains across the 700 or so repertoires, and 10 million to 11 million of those chains were shared by two or more donors. Raw reads were error-corrected and collapsed into unique sequences by a nearest-neighbor algorithm in which closely related sequences were merged to remove PCR and sequencing errors. To assign V, D and J gene segments, CDR3 sequences were aligned to IMGT reference sequences. For a sequence to be retained, a match of at least six nucleotides to both a V gene segment and a J gene segment was required. A rearrangement counted as productive if the CDR3 had no stop codons and remained in frame with V and J, and every other rearrangement counted as non-productive. CDR3 was defined by IMGT convention, running from the second conserved V-encoded cysteine to the conserved J-encoded phenylalanine. The earlier analysis of about 620 of the donors excluded sequences that lacked an unambiguous match to a single V gene segment. In an earlier analysis of approximately 550 of the donors, V segments were called functional above 56.7% productive rearrangements and were called segregating when the between-donor standard deviation exceeded 5%. A statistical classification framework was built for diagnosing cytomegalovirus status from the catalog of TCR beta chain sequences. A later analysis assigned V and J genes by comparing TCR nucleotide sequences with IMGT/GENE-DB human TR gene sequences. A later analysis assigned CDR3 sequences and most-parsimonious VDJ recombination scenarios with the TCRdist pipeline. In a later analysis, every TCR beta chain was defined by the combination of its CDR3 amino acid sequence and its V-gene family, and reads without a unique V-gene family were dropped. As a way to deal with suspected cross-contamination and a sequencing artifact, a later analysis dropped 500 to 700 nucleotide sequences that were highly shared and had low generation probability. For each public chain, a later analysis derived a clonal expansion index from normalized ranks of inferred template counts within each repertoire. Generation probabilities in a later analysis came from a VDJ recombination model fitted to out-of-frame rearrangements, and those results were checked against IGoR. A later analysis scored TCR-TCR, TCR-HLA and TCR-CMV co-occurrence with hypergeometric tests, applying a repertoire-size bias correction to TCR pairs. A later analysis estimated false discovery rates by permuting HLA or CMV assignments 20 times. In a later analysis, co-occurring TCRs were grouped with DBSCAN, and TCRdist sequence similarity was added when clustering was performed within HLA-allele-positive subsets. Repertoires with fewer than 30,000 or more than 120,000 public chains, plus five repertoires with anomalous nucleotide sharing, were excluded from co-occurrence clustering. This is the immuneACCESS table as TCRdb keeps it, with only in-frame sequences that have V and J called. A part of the clones is gone; compared with another copy, unresolved V genes explain less than half, and the rest is unexplained. V, J and clone size were drawn from that table, and D and trimming were deduced from the DNA. The sample data list 110,000 to 150,000 clones, and approximately 63% of these were observed just once. Approximately 2% of the sample rests with the top ten.

This entry belongs to a study of cytomegalovirus exposure and HLA in healthy donors (dated by TCRdb to the late 2010s). Some background on the complete study: In an earlier analysis of roughly 500 of the donors, under 300 Gb of sequence data and 90 million to 120 million unique TCR beta sequences from 150 million to 200 million T cells were reported. In an earlier analysis of a few hundred of the donors, high-throughput TCR beta sequencing was used to judge whether each TCR beta V gene segment behaved as functional or pseudogenic. Of the approximately 400 genotyped donors, approximately 81% were placed in the genetic ancestry cluster associated with self-reported Caucasian donors. An early release covering about 600 HLA-typed donors comprised 250 to 350 gigabases of sequencing data and roughly 85 million unique TCR sequences. Class I and class II HLA loci were covered by the typing at four-digit resolution. The study profiled the T cell repertoires of fewer than 850 subjects by immunosequencing and related them to cytomegalovirus serostatus. Genome-wide SNP genotypes for about 60% of the roughly 700 donors were used in a later genetic analysis, which treated that subset as a discovery cohort. In the later analysis, no new phenotypic data were used to find candidate immune exposures; instead, reliance was placed on TCR beta sequences and their occurrence across donors. On average, roughly 250,000 unique TCR beta nucleotide sequences were sequenced per donor among some 430 genotyped donors of the cohort, with roughly 20% of those sequences being non-productive. The number of donors typed differed by locus, with roughly 629-640 for A, B, C, DRB1 and DQB1, roughly 520 for DQA1, under 610 for DPA1, and around 460 for DPB1. Every discovery cohort repertoire had been produced on one sequencing platform. Besides the first cohort of some 670 subjects, a separate validation cohort made up of roughly 120 different subjects was used. Donor age, sex, ethnicity and CMV serostatus were compiled alongside the repertoire data. In a later analysis, previously published TCR beta repertoires from some 640 donors were re-analyzed and high-resolution HLA genotyping was added so that TCR occurrence patterns could be studied. The study aimed to test whether signatures of past pathogen exposure could be identified by cataloging public T cell receptors. The study combined high-throughput TCR immunosequencing, statistical association of individual TCRs with disease status, and machine learning to predict cytomegalovirus infection status. Roughly 5 DR-DQ haplotypes were handled as single units for association and clustering because linkage in the cohort was strong.

What the study reported, not specific to this receptor: In a later analysis, TCR association rates were found to vary across HLA loci, with the most associated TCRs seen for DRB1 alleles and the fewest for HLA-C alleles. The cohort was sequenced for TCR beta chains only, and without alpha or paired-chain data the features that could be detected were limited. Most TCR sequences were observed very rarely across donors, whereas some public TCRs were present in many individuals. A later genetic analysis associated a missense DCLRE1C variant with V-gene and J-gene trimming of TCR beta chains, and an independent cohort replicated the association. The sequencing pipeline was judged likely to have produced a cluster of highly shared sequence variants as a technical artifact. The authors suggested that the approach could potentially be generalized to other disease states and immunological phenotypes. The earlier analysis of approximately 540 of the donors excluded over 15 rarely observed V segments, including chromosome 9 orphons, because counts were too low. Some IMGT-functional V segments, including TRBV6-2 and TRBV6-3, could not be told apart with the 87-base-pair reads, so those segments were excluded. A later analysis reported that several top co-occurrence clusters appeared linked to parvovirus B19, influenza, CMV and Epstein-Barr virus. An earlier analysis of around 500 of the donors showed that most TCR beta V segments appeared in productive rearrangements either about 87% or about 30% of the time, which broadly matched IMGT annotations. Because HLA typing was unavailable for some donors at each locus, only the typed subset was used in association tests. When HLA alleles, especially DR and DQ, strongly co-occurred, attributing TCR associations to individual alleles was difficult. Linkage disequilibrium might explain the correlated functional status among segregating V segments, but an unknown experimental factor could not be ruled out. At a false discovery rate of 0.05, a later analysis linked 15,000 to 20,000 TCR beta sequences to specific HLA alleles. In a later genetic analysis, fewer N-insertions in productive TCRs were reported among donors in an Asian-associated ancestry cluster than the roughly 670-donor mean. Roughly uniform sequencing depth across donors was assumed in presence/absence analyses, although this assumption may not hold. A few of the identified cytomegalovirus-associated TCR beta chains were confirmed in vitro to be specific for cytomegalovirus antigens. The study gave a list of 150 to 200 TCR beta chains associated with cytomegalovirus. Most CMV-associated TCR beta chains appeared to be HLA-restricted in a later analysis, and the HLA associations seemed to be driven largely by CMV exposure. A later analysis found that HLA-associated TCR beta chains were more clonally expanded and had lower generation probabilities than equally common non-associated chains. A further reported finding was that TCR beta sequences accurately predicted the HLA-A and HLA-B alleles for most subjects in the first cohort. For the cohort, immune exposure information was limited to CMV serostatus. The classifier was reported to diagnose cytomegalovirus status with high specificity and sensitivity in both the original and validation cohorts.

The cohort was made up of 500 to 850 healthy bone marrow donors. All cohort members were sampled while nominally healthy, although unrecorded immune exposures were likely present. The donor was CMV seropositive and belonged to the group of over 250 seropositive cohort members. Each donor provided a peripheral blood sample, and peripheral blood mononuclear cells were used for TCR beta sequencing. Genomic DNA extraction from the blood cell samples was performed with the Qiagen DNeasy Blood Extraction Kit. The chain links TRBV29-1 with TRBJ2-3; 7 bases in the junction line up with TRBD1. The TCR comes from a woman between 55 and 75 years old in good health and CMV-seropositive. Sequencing was carried out using PBMCs. CDR3 reads: CSANRGTSTDTQYF. The nucleotide sequence is given as TGCAGCGCGAACAGGGGAACTAGCACAGATACGCAGTATTTT.